This T cell receptor (beta chain) was identified during a study of T cell repertoires in cytomegalovirus infection. TCRdb called the reads again in MiXCR, with one record for every CDR3 protein. The sample shows tens of thousands of distinct CDR3 sequences, roughly 20% of them seen only once. Looked up from germline, CDR1 is MNHNS and CDR2 is SASEGT. Trimming removed 4 bases at V and 8 bases at J, with 23 bases between. CDR3 size: 16 residues. Points on this clonotype: Its target is not known.

This receptor was identified in a human donor in good health (CMV status not recorded). Some clones in this sample may be carry-over from other donors' samples. The sequences come from CD8+ T cells from cultured PBMCs, collected from culture after CMV antigen stimulation. V usage is TRBV6-1 and J usage is TRBJ1-2, with D possibly being TRBD1 (5 bases). This chain's CDR3 is CASSVRDRSVRDGYTF. The CDR3 DNA is TGTGCCAGCAGTGTCCGGGACCGATCCGTAAGGGACGGCTACACCTTC.